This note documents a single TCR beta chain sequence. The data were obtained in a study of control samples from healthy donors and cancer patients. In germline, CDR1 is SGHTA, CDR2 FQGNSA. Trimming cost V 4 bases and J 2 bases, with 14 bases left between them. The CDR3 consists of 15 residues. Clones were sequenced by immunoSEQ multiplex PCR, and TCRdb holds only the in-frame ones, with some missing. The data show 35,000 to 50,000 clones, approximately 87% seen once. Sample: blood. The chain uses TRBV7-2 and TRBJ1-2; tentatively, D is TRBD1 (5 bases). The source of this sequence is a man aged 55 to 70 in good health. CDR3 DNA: TGTGCCAGCAGCTCTCTAGGGGCAGAAAACTATGGCTACACCTTC. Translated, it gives CASSSLGAENYGYTF.